This T cell receptor beta chain appears in the sequencing data of a study of blood T cells in healthy people across ages. Study-level results: Expanded clonotype shifts may have been confounded, as the donors had an unknown CMV status. Observed TCR beta diversity showed a strong correlation with the percentage of naive T cells as measured by flow cytometry. Whereas aged donors had fewer naive CD4+ cells, long-lived donors had more of them and higher diversity.

With regard to this clonotype: What it recognizes is unknown.

With 4 bases removed from V and 3 bases from J, the gap between germline ends came to 10 bases. Germline assignment: CDR1 LGHDT and CDR2 YNNKEL (reference sequence). The CDR3 sequence is 13 residues long. The authors ran a second PCR of 7 to 11 cycles using a sample-barcoded 5' primer and a J-beta primer mix. TCRdb re-called the 5' RACE reads through MiXCR, storing one row per CDR3 protein. The sample lists about 580,000 distinct CDR3 sequences, around half occurring once. Sequencing input: blood. The source of this sequence is a man older than 75 in good health. The chain recombines TRBV3-1 with TRBJ2-7, with TRBD1 as a possible D gene (6 bases). The CDR3, as DNA: TGTGCCAGCAGCCCTAAACAGGGCTACGAGCAGTACTTC. This encodes CASSPKQGYEQYF.